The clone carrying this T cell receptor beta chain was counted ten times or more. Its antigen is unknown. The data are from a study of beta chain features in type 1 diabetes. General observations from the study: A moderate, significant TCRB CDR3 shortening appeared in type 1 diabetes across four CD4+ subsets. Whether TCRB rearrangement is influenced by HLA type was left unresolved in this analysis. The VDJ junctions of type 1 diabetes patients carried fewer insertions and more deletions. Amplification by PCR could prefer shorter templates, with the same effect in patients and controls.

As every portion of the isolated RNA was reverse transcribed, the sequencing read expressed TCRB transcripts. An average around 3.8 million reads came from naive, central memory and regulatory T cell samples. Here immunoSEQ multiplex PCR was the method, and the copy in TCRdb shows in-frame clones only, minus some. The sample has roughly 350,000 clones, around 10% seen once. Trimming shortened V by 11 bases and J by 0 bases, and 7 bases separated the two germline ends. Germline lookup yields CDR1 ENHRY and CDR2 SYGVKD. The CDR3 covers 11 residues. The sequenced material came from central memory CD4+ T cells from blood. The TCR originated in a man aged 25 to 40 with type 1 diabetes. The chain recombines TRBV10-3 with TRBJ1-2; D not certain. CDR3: CAVAANYGYTF. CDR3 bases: TGTGCCGTCGCAGCTAACTATGGCTACACCTTC.